Sequencing of this T cell receptor (beta chain) was carried out in a study of cytomegalovirus exposure and HLA in healthy donors. J was trimmed by 6 bases and V by 7 bases; bases with no gene match: 3. The CDR3 covers 14 residues. Germline CDR1 reads ENHRY; CDR2 reads SYGVKD. This clone has just one count. Researchers ran the PCR with 60 Vbeta and 13 Jbeta primers. Clones were read by immunoSEQ multiplex PCR, and TCRdb kept only the in-frame ones, dropping some. The sample lists 130,000 or so clones; 70% to 85% were seen once. The V call is TRBV10-3, the J call TRBJ2-1; 13 bases are a match to TRBD2. This TCR derives from a woman in her thirties or forties in good health and CMV-seronegative. What was sequenced was PBMCs. CDR3 nucleotides: TGTGCCATCATGGGACTAGCGGGATTCAATGAGCAGTTCTTC. Protein: CAIMGLAGFNEQFF.